The rows below give T cell receptor beta chains drawn from one sample of a study of CD8+ T cells in alopecia areata. Generated by immunoSEQ multiplex PCR, the TCRdb table keeps only in-frame clones and is missing some. In the table there are about 160,000 clones, over 70% of which are singletons. The sequencing used CD8+ T cells sorted from blood, collected at week 0. All receptors come from a human donor with alopecia areata. The CDR3 runs from the conserved cysteine through the conserved F or W. D genes are given only for firm matches. Size tells how often a clone was seen (once, few, many) or the class of an expanded clone, and some rows leave it out.

J,D,V,size,CDR3,DNA
TRBJ2-7,-,TRBV30,-,CAWSEIYEQYF,TGTGCCTGGAGCGAAATCTACGAGCAGTACTTC
TRBJ2-2,-,TRBV11-3,-,CASSLDLGGELFF,TGTGCCAGCAGCTTAGATCTTGGAGGGGAGCTGTTTTTT
TRBJ2-2,-,TRBV11-2,-,CASSPRRASGELFF,TGTGCCAGCAGCCCCCGACGGGCTTCCGGGGAGCTGTTTTTT
TRBJ2-3,-,TRBV5-6,-,CASSLTGLGDTQYF,TGTGCCAGCAGCTTGACGGGCCTGGGAGATACGCAGTATTTT
TRBJ2-7,TRBD2,TRBV11-2,-,CASSLYTSGPSYEQYF,TGTGCCAGCAGCTTATACACTAGCGGGCCCTCCTACGAGCAGTACTTC
TRBJ1-2,TRBD1,TRBV29-1,-,CSVGEGALGYTF,TGCAGCGTTGGTGAGGGGGCGTTAGGCTACACCTTC
TRBJ1-1,-,TRBV4-2,-,CASSQAPENTEAFF,TGTGCCAGCAGCCAAGCTCCTGAGAACACTGAAGCTTTCTTT
TRBJ1-1,-,TRBV19,-,CASGGAEAFF,TGTGCCAGTGGGGGGGCTGAAGCTTTCTTT
TRBJ2-3,TRBD2,TRBV14,-,CASSQVTLADTDTQYF,TGTGCCAGCAGCCAAGTTACCCTAGCGGATACAGATACGCAGTATTTT
TRBJ2-3,-,TRBV21-1,-,CASSKVGGTIQSSTDTQYF,TGTGCCAGCAGCAAAGTTGGGGGTACCATCCAATCTAGCACAGATACGCAGTATTTT
TRBJ2-1,TRBD2,TRBV27,-,CASSFLGSGAYNEQFF,TGTGCCAGCAGTTTCCTCGGAAGCGGGGCATACAATGAGCAGTTCTTC
TRBJ2-3,TRBD1,TRBV19,-,CASSITGATDTQYF,TGTGCCAGTAGTATAACAGGGGCCACAGATACGCAGTATTTT
TRBJ2-2,-,TRBV13,once,CASSLGGNTGELFF,TGTGCCAGCAGCTTAGGGGGGAACACCGGGGAGCTGTTTTTT
TRBJ2-5,-,TRBV7-9,-,CASSLDTSQETQYF,TGTGCCAGCAGCCTGGACACTAGTCAAGAGACCCAGTACTTC
TRBJ2-7,TRBD1,TRBV27,-,CASSPVDRVYEQYF,TGTGCCAGCAGTCCAGTAGACAGGGTCTACGAGCAGTACTTC
TRBJ2-7,-,TRBV5-1,-,CASSSAGFGEQYF,TGCGCCAGCAGCTCCGCAGGATTCGGGGAGCAGTACTTC
TRBJ1-1,TRBD1,TRBV4-1,-,CASSQDQTGGTEAFF,TGCGCCAGCAGCCAAGATCAGACAGGGGGGACTGAAGCTTTCTTT
TRBJ2-1,-,TRBV27,-,CASIPLGGQGFYNEQFF,TGTGCCAGCATACCCCTTGGGGGGCAGGGTTTCTACAATGAGCAGTTCTTC
TRBJ2-7,-,TRBV5-4,-,CASSPQNRDYEQYF,TGTGCCAGCAGCCCACAGAACCGGGACTACGAGCAGTACTTC
TRBJ2-1,-,TRBV27,once,CATEDIRAYNEQFF,TGTGCCACCGAGGATATAAGGGCCTACAATGAGCAGTTCTTC
TRBJ2-2,-,TRBV7-9,few,CASSSASPGTAGELFF,TGTGCCAGCAGCTCGGCGAGTCCAGGGACGGCCGGGGAGCTGTTTTTT
TRBJ2-7,-,TRBV9,-,CASSPSEIPYEQYF,TGTGCCAGCAGCCCATCAGAAATCCCCTACGAGCAGTACTTC
TRBJ2-3,-,TRBV9,-,CASSGQALSTDTQYF,TGTGCCAGCAGCGGGCAGGCCCTTAGCACAGATACGCAGTATTTT
TRBJ2-7,TRBD1,TRBV9,-,CASSRAGGYEQYF,TGTGCCAGCAGCCGCGCAGGGGGCTACGAGCAGTACTTC
TRBJ2-1,-,TRBV7-9,-,CASSPIGGVSYNEQFF,TGTGCCAGCAGCCCGATAGGAGGAGTCTCCTACAATGAGCAGTTCTTC
TRBJ2-1,TRBD2,TRBV7-9,-,CASSSPGLAGTYNEQFF,TGTGCCAGCAGCTCCCCGGGACTAGCGGGAACCTACAATGAGCAGTTCTTC
TRBJ2-7,-,TRBV2,few,CASIHEPGQAYEQYF,TGTGCCAGCATCCACGAACCGGGACAAGCCTACGAGCAGTACTTC
TRBJ1-2,-,TRBV29-1,-,CSVDPPGGTRRNYGYTF,TGCAGCGTCGACCCCCCGGGGGGTACTAGGAGGAACTATGGCTACACCTTC
TRBJ2-1,TRBD2,TRBV5-1,-,CASSQLAGGGNEQFF,TGCGCCAGCAGCCAACTAGCGGGAGGAGGCAATGAGCAGTTCTTC
TRBJ2-5,-,TRBV6-5,-,CASSYGHQETQYF,TGTGCCAGCAGTTACGGCCATCAAGAGACCCAGTACTTC
TRBJ2-7,TRBD1,TRBV4-1,-,CASSQKTGGSYEQYF,TGCGCCAGCAGCCAGAAGACAGGGGGCTCCTACGAGCAGTACTTC
TRBJ2-7,-,TRBV2,-,CASRGTLFYEQYF,TGTGCCAGCAGAGGGACTCTCTTCTACGAGCAGTACTTC
TRBJ2-1,-,TRBV27,once,CASSPGTTSYNEQFF,TGTGCCAGCAGCCCCGGGACCACCTCCTACAATGAGCAGTTCTTC
TRBJ2-3,-,TRBV6-5,-,CASSYSAGPTDTQYF,TGTGCCAGCAGTTACTCGGCGGGGCCCACAGATACGCAGTATTTT
TRBJ2-3,-,TRBV7-6,-,CASSPQPGGTDTQYF,TGTGCCAGCAGCCCCCAACCGGGGGGCACAGATACGCAGTATTTT
TRBJ2-7,-,TRBV29-1,-,CSARDTSSYEQYF,TGCAGCGCAAGGGACACGTCCTCCTACGAGCAGTACTTC
TRBJ1-4,-,TRBV9,-,CASSVDGTPANEKLFF,TGTGCCAGCAGCGTAGATGGGACTCCTGCTAATGAAAAACTGTTTTTT
TRBJ2-3,-,TRBV4-2,-,CASSQEVQAQDTQYF,TGTGCCAGCAGCCAAGAGGTACAGGCGCAAGATACGCAGTATTTT
TRBJ2-2,-,TRBV6-6,-,CASSSYNTGELFF,TGTGCCAGCAGTTCTTATAACACCGGGGAGCTGTTTTTT
TRBJ2-7,TRBD2,TRBV30,-,CAWSVGVSGGGATYEQYF,TGTGCCTGGAGTGTCGGTGTTTCTGGCGGGGGGGCCACCTACGAGCAGTACTTC
TRBJ1-1,-,TRBV29-1,-,CSVEGVEAFF,TGCAGCGTTGAGGGGGTTGAAGCTTTCTTT
TRBJ2-7,-,TRBV28,-,CASRPTQGYEQYF,TGTGCCAGCAGACCGACACAGGGCTACGAGCAGTACTTC
TRBJ2-4,-,TRBV9,few,CASSAGTFKNIQYF,TGTGCCAGCAGCGCCGGGACTTTCAAAAACATTCAGTACTTC
TRBJ1-1,-,TRBV7-9,-,CASLMDGNTEAFF,TGTGCCAGCCTGATGGATGGGAACACTGAAGCTTTCTTT
TRBJ2-2,-,TRBV2,-,CASGGQSNTGELFF,TGTGCCAGCGGGGGGCAATCGAACACCGGGGAGCTGTTTTTT
TRBJ2-2,-,TRBV28,-,CASSLRGISGELFF,TGTGCCAGCAGTTTACGGGGTATATCCGGGGAGCTGTTTTTT
TRBJ2-3,-,TRBV6-5,-,CASSYGGADTQYF,TGTGCCAGCAGTTACGGTGGGGCAGATACGCAGTATTTT
TRBJ1-2,-,TRBV27,-,CASSLSPPDSWGYGYTF,TGTGCCAGCAGTTTATCGCCCCCCGACTCCTGGGGTTATGGCTACACCTTC
TRBJ2-3,-,TRBV9,-,CASSAGDTPRITDTQYF,TGTGCCAGCAGCGCAGGGGACACTCCGAGGATCACAGATACGCAGTATTTT
TRBJ1-1,TRBD1,TRBV30,-,CAWSTGGTEAFF,TGTGCCTGGAGTACAGGGGGCACTGAAGCTTTCTTT
TRBJ1-2,-,TRBV5-1,-,CASSLRGSGYTF,TGCGCCAGCAGCTTGAGGGGAAGTGGCTACACCTTC
TRBJ2-1,TRBD2,TRBV27,-,CASSLSGLAGGGTNEQFF,TGTGCCAGCAGTTTATCGGGACTAGCGGGAGGAGGGACCAATGAGCAGTTCTTC
TRBJ1-1,TRBD1,TRBV29-1,-,CSVGGTGVRNTEAFF,TGCAGCGTGGGGGGGACAGGGGTCCGGAACACTGAAGCTTTCTTT
TRBJ1-2,-,TRBV7-2,-,CASHGGTAASYYGYTF,TGTGCCAGCCACGGGGGGACGGCCGCTTCCTACTATGGCTACACCTTC
TRBJ2-7,TRBD2,TRBV7-9,-,CASSPGTSEQYF,TGTGCCAGCAGCCCCGGGACTAGCGAGCAGTACTTC
TRBJ2-1,TRBD2,TRBV4-1,-,CASSQAPGGGFYNEQFF,TGCGCCAGCAGCCAAGCCCCGGGGGGAGGCTTTTACAATGAGCAGTTCTTC
TRBJ2-2,-,TRBV13,-,CASSLLNTGELFF,TGTGCCAGCAGCTTACTTAACACCGGGGAGCTGTTTTTT
TRBJ2-7,TRBD1,TRBV27,-,CASSRGQGIDYEQYF,TGTGCCAGCAGTAGGGGACAGGGAATCGACTACGAGCAGTACTTC
TRBJ2-7,-,TRBV10-3,-,CAIGVVVDGHEQYF,TGTGCCATCGGGGTGGTTGTGGACGGGCACGAGCAGTACTTC